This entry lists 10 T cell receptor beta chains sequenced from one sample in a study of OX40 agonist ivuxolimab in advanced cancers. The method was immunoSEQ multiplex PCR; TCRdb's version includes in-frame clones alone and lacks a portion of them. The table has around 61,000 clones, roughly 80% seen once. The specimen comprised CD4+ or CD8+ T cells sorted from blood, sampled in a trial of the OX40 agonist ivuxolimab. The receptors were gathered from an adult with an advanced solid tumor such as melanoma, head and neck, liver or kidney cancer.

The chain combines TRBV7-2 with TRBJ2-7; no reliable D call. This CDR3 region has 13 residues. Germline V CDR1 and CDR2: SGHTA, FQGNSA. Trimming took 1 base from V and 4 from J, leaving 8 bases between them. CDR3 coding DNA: TGTGCCAGCAGCTTAGGACTTGGATACGAGCAGTACTTC. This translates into CASSLGLGYEQYF.

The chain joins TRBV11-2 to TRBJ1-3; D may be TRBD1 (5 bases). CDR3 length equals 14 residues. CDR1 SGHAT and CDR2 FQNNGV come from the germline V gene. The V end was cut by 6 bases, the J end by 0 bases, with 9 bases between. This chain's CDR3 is CASRGGSSGNTIYF. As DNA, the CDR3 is TGTGCCAGCAGGGGGGGGAGCTCTGGAAACACCATATATTTT. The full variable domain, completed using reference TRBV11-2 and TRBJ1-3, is EAGVAQSPRYKIIEKRQSVAFWCNPISGHATLYWYQQILGQGPKLLIQFQNNGVVDDSQLPKDRFSAERLKGVDSTLKIQPAKLEDSAVYLCASRGGSSGNTIYFGEGSWLTVV.

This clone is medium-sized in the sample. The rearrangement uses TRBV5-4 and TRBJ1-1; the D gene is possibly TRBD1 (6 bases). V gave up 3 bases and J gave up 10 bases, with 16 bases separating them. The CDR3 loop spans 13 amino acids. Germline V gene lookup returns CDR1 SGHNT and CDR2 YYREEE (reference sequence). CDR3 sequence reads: CASSSRGGGLAFF. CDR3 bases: TGTGCCAGCAGCTCCAGGGGAGGGGGTTTAGCTTTCTTT.

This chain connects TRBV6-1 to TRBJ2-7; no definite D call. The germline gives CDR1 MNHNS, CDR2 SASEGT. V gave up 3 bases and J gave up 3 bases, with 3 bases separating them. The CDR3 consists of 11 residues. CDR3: CASSDLYEQYF. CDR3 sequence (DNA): TGTGCCAGCAGTGACCTCTACGAGCAGTACTTC.

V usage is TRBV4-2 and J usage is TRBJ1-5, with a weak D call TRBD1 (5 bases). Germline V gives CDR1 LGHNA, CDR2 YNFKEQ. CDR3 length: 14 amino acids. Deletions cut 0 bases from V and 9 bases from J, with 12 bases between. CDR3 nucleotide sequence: TGTGCCAGCAGCCAAGATCTAGCGGGGACGCCCCAGCATTTT. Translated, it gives CASSQDLAGTPQHF.

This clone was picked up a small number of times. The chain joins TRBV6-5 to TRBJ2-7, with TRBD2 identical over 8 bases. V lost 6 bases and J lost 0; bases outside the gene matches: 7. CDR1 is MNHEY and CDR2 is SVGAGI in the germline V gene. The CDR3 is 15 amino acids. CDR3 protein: CASRMTSANSYEQYF. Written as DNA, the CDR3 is TGTGCCAGCAGGATGACTAGCGCGAACTCCTACGAGCAGTACTTC.

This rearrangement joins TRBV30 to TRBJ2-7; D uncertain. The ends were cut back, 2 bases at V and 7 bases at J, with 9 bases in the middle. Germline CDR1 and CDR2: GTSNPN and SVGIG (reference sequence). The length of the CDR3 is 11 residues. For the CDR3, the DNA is TGTGCCTGGAGTTTGAGAATTGAGCAGTACTTC. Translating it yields CAWSLRIEQYF.

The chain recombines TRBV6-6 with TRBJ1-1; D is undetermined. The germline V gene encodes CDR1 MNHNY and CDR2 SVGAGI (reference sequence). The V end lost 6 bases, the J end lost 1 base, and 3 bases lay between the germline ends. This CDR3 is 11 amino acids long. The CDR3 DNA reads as TGTGCCAGCAGAGAGAACACTGAAGCTTTCTTT. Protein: CASRENTEAFF.

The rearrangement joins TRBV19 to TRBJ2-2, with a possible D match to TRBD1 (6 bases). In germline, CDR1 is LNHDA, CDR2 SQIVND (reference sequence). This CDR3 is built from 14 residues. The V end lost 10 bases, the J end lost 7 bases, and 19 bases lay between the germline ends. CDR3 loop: CATILQGGGGELFF. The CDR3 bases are TGTGCCACCATTTTACAGGGTGGAGGCGGGGAGCTGTTTTTT.

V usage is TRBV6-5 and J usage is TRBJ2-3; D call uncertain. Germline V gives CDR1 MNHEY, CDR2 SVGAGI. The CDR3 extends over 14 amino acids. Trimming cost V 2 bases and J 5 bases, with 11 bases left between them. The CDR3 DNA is TGTGCCAGCAGTTACCTTCAGAGAGTAGATACGCAGTATTTT. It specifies CASSYLQRVDTQYF.